One sample yielded the 6 T cell receptor beta chains listed below, sequenced in a study of PD-1 blockade in classical Hodgkin lymphoma. The data were produced by immunoSEQ multiplex PCR, yet TCRdb's version contains in-frame clones alone and is incomplete. The top ten clones hold approximately 2.8% of a sample with some 26,000 clones, around 85% of them seen once. Time point reported: cycle 4 day 1 (C4D1), after 5 to 7 weeks of nivolumab. Each patient experienced a relapse that followed autologous stem cell transplantation, and brentuximab vedotin exposure varied. The study purified CD4+ T cells from thawed PBMCs using magnetic negative selection. The sample here was CD4+ T cells from blood, taken before the fourth cycle of nivolumab. These TCRs come from a human donor with classical Hodgkin lymphoma.

The V gene is TRBV7-9, the J gene TRBJ2-5; the D is unclear. The J call is uncertain, as TRBJ2-7 better fits the DNA end. This CDR3 is 10 amino acids long. The germline CDR1 and CDR2 sequences are SEHNR and FQNEAQ (reference sequence). CDR3 nucleotide sequence: TGTGCCAGCTCGTCCTACGAGCAGTACTTC. It codes for CASSSYEQYF.

The chain combines TRBV11-3 with TRBJ2-7, with 7 bases aligning to TRBD2. The ends lost 5 bases at V and 3 bases at J; junction bases unmatched: 13. The CDR3 contains 16 residues. CDR1 SGHNT and CDR2 YENEEA come from the germline V gene. CDR3 region: CASSPGGGYIGYEQYF. In DNA form, the CDR3 reads TGTGCCAGCAGCCCTGGGGGAGGGTATATTGGCTACGAGCAGTACTTC.

The V call is TRBV7-2, the J call TRBJ1-2, with D unresolved. The germline gives CDR1 SGHTA, CDR2 FQGNSA. Trimming stripped 5 bases from V and 4 bases from J, with 8 bases between. The CDR3 length is 12 residues. CDR3 nucleotides: TGTGCCAGCAGCACCTCCTTCTATGGCTACACCTTC. Its protein product is CASSTSFYGYTF.

The chain has TRBV18 and TRBJ2-1, with 7 nucleotides matching TRBD2. This CDR3 region has 17 residues. Germline V lookup: CDR1 KGHSH, CDR2 LQKENI. J gave up 5 bases and V 4 bases, and 14 bases lay outside the gene matches. The DNA for the CDR3 is TGTGCCAGCTCACTATCCTTACTGGGCGGGGGAAACAATGAGCAGTTCTTC. Amino acid sequence: CASSLSLLGGGNNEQFF.

J is TRBJ2-3 and V is TRBV11-2; 10 bases are shared with TRBD2. Germline CDR1 SGHAT, CDR2 FQNNGV. The length of the CDR3 is 17 residues. The ends lost 0 bases at V and 5 bases at J; junction bases unmatched: 8. In nucleotides, the CDR3 is TGTGCCAGCAGCTTAGATGGTCTAGCGGGGGTCGGAGATACGCAGTATTTT. Residues: CASSLDGLAGVGDTQYF.

J is TRBJ1-1 and V is TRBV28, with a weak D call TRBD1 (5 bases). V lost 10 bases to trimming and J lost 4 bases, with 13 bases between them. The CDR3 runs 12 residues. Looked up from germline, CDR1 is MDHEN and CDR2 is SYDVKM. CDR3 amino acids: CATAVGGTEAFF. CDR3 nucleotide sequence: TGTGCCACCGCGGTTGGGGGCACTGAAGCTTTCTTT. Full variable domain (rest looked up from reference TRBV28 and TRBJ1-1): DVKVTQSSRYLVKRTGEKVFLECVQDMDHENMFWYRQDPGLGLRLIYFSYDVKMKEKGDIPEGYSVSREKKERFSLILESASTNQTSMYLCATAVGGTEAFFGQGTRLTVV.